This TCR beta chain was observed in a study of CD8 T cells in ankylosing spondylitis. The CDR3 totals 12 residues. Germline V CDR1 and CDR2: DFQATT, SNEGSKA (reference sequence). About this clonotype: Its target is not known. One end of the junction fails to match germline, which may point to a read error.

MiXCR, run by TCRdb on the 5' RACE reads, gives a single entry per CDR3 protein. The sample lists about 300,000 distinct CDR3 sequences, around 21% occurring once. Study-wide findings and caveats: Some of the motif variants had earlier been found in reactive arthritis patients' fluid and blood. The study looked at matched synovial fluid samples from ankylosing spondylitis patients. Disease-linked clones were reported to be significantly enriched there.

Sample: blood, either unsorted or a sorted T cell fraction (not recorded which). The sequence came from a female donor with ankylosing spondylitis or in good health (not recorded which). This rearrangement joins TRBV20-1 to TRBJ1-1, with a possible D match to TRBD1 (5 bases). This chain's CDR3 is CSAPHRYTDAFF. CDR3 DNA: TGCAGTGCTCCCCACAGGTACACTGATGCTTTCTTT.